One sample yielded the 16 T cell receptor beta chains listed below, sequenced in a study of blood T cell repertoires in COVID-19. The data were produced by immunoSEQ multiplex PCR, yet TCRdb's version contains in-frame clones alone and is incomplete. The profile shows 60,000 to 65,000 clones, about 83% of them singletons. The sample taken for sequencing was peripheral blood. The receptors shown here come from a man aged 50-60 years with COVID-19, enrolled during active disease.

This clone was detected only once. The genes are TRBV24-1 and TRBJ2-5, with 7 bases aligning to TRBD2. CDR1 and CDR2 from the germline V gene are KGHDR and SFDVKD. Trimming at V came to 3 bases and at J to 5 bases, leaving 5 bases not matched to a gene. The CDR3 is 14 residues long. The CDR3 bases are TGTGCCACCAGTGATGGGAGGGCCGGGGAGACCCAGTACTTC. It is translated as CATSDGRAGETQYF.

CDR3 nucleotide sequence: TGTGCCAGCTCACCGCCCCAGGGGGGTAGCACAGATACGCAGTATTTT. Translating it yields CASSPPQGGSTDTQYF. The V call is TRBV18, the J call TRBJ2-3; D may be TRBD1 (7 bases). Per the germline V gene, CDR1 is KGHSH and CDR2 is LQKENI. The CDR3 runs to 16 residues. V lost 3 bases and J 0 bases, leaving 13 bases between the germline ends.

The V gene is TRBV29-1, the J gene TRBJ2-7; the match to TRBD2 covers 8 bases. V lost 0 bases and J lost 5; bases outside the gene matches: 9. CDR3 length: 15 amino acids. Germline CDR1 is SQVTM and CDR2 is ANQGSEA. The CDR3 DNA reads TGCAGCGTTGAAGATCAACGGGAGGGCCACCACGAGCAGTACTTC. Translation gives CSVEDQREGHHEQYF.

The V and J genes are TRBV2 and TRBJ2-7, with 11 bases identical to TRBD2. CDR3 length equals 14 residues. The trim removed 5 bases at V and 3 bases at J, leaving 3 bases unmatched. The germline V gene encodes CDR1 SNHLY and CDR2 FYNNEI. CDR3 sequence reads: CASSRLAGNYEQYF. Written as DNA, the CDR3 is TGTGCCAGCAGTCGACTAGCGGGAAACTACGAGCAGTACTTC. The complete variable domain, with remaining parts taken from reference TRBV2 and TRBJ2-7, reads EPEVTQTPSHQVTQMGQEVILRCVPISNHLYFYWYRQILGQKVEFLVSFYNNEISEKSEIFDDQFSVERPDGSNFTLKIRSTKLEDSAMYFCASSRLAGNYEQYFGPGTRLTVT.

The rearrangement joins TRBV2 to TRBJ2-7; TRBD1 agrees at 7 bases. V was pared by 8 bases and J by 7 bases, with 14 bases of the junction left unmatched. CDR3 length equals 14 residues. The germline gives CDR1 SNHLY, CDR2 FYNNEI. CDR3 DNA: TGTGCCAGCGCACAGGCGGGCAGGGGGTGGGAGCAGTACTTC. Protein product: CASAQAGRGWEQYF.

This chain links TRBV5-4 with TRBJ1-3, with D possibly matching TRBD1 (5 bases). CDR1 and CDR2 (germline): SGHNT, YYREEE (reference sequence). V was pared by 3 bases and J by 1 base, with 17 bases between. The length of the CDR3 is 17 residues. CDR3 residues: CASSSGGWRASGNTIYF. CDR3 DNA sequence: TGTGCCAGCAGCTCGGGGGGGTGGAGGGCTTCTGGAAACACCATATATTTT.

J is TRBJ2-1 and V is TRBV28, with 7 bases aligning to TRBD2. V dropped 4 bases and J dropped 1; count of bases not matched to a gene: 7. The germline CDR1 and CDR2 sequences are MDHEN and SYDVKM. CDR3 length equals 16 residues. Here the CDR3 reads CASSSLTGRSYNEQFF. CDR3 sequence (DNA): TGTGCCAGCAGTTCACTAACCGGGAGGTCCTACAATGAGCAGTTCTTC.

The chain combines TRBV6-1 with TRBJ2-7; D is undetermined. Germline lookup yields CDR1 MNHNS and CDR2 SASEGT. V lost 3 bases and J lost 4, with 4 bases in between. CDR3 length equals 11 residues. In DNA form, the CDR3 reads TGTGCCAGCAGTGACCTATACGAGCAGTACTTC. Translating gives CASSDLYEQYF.

This rearrangement joins TRBV6-2 or TRBV6-3 to TRBJ2-1; 11 bases are a match to TRBD1. The CDR3 loop spans 15 amino acids. Germline CDR1 MNHEY, CDR2 SVGEGT. V was pared by 6 bases and J by 6 bases, with 7 bases of the junction left unmatched. The CDR3 here is CASSLGDRGGNEQFF. Here the CDR3 DNA reads TGTGCCAGCAGCCTGGGGGACAGGGGGGGCAATGAGCAGTTCTTC.

This chain links TRBV2 with TRBJ1-6; D gene ambiguous. The germline gives CDR1 SNHLY, CDR2 FYNNEI. CDR3 length: 11 amino acids. Trimming shortened V by 8 bases and J by 6 bases, and 5 bases separated the two germline ends. CDR3 protein: CASHGNSPLHF. The CDR3 region has the DNA TGTGCCAGCCACGGTAATTCACCCCTCCACTTT.

This chain joins TRBV24-1 and TRBJ2-2, with TRBD2 matching 9 bases. The CDR3 totals 17 residues. J gave up 0 bases and V 4 bases, and 5 bases lay outside the gene matches. Germline CDR1 is KGHDR and CDR2 is SFDVKD. The chain's CDR3 is CATSESGRTTNTGELFF. The CDR3 coding sequence is TGTGCCACCAGTGAAAGCGGGAGGACCACGAACACCGGGGAGCTGTTTTTT.

This chain links TRBV3-1 (or the pseudogene TRBV3-2) with TRBJ2-1; D is perhaps TRBD2 (5 bases). CDR1 is LGHDT, CDR2 YNNKEL, per germline (reference sequence). Deletions cut 4 bases from V and 10 bases from J, with 14 bases between. CDR3 length equals 13 residues. CDR3 in amino acids: CASSLWTRREQFF. The CDR3 bases are TGTGCCAGCAGCCTCTGGACTCGCAGAGAGCAGTTCTTC.

The V and J genes are TRBV7-3 and TRBJ2-1; 10 bases agree with TRBD2. Per germline, CDR1 SGHTA and CDR2 FQGTGA. This CDR3 spans 14 amino acids. The V segment lost 3 bases and the J segment 9 bases; nucleotides outside the gene matches: 5. The DNA of the CDR3 is TGTGCCAGCAGCTTGGGACTAGCGAGCATTGAGCAGTTCTTC. This translates into CASSLGLASIEQFF. Together with reference TRBV7-3 and TRBJ2-1, the CDR3 gives the full variable domain: GAGVSQTPSNKVTEKGKYVELRCDPISGHTALYWYRQSLGQGPEFLIYFQGTGAADDSGLPNDRFFAVRPEGSVSTLKIQRTERGDSAVYLCASSLGLASIEQFFGPGTRLTVL.

The chain uses TRBV4-2 and TRBJ2-1; 7 bases fit TRBD2. This CDR3 is 18 amino acids long. Looked up from germline, CDR1 is LGHNA and CDR2 is YNFKEQ. Trimming at V came to 0 bases and at J to 0 bases, leaving 8 bases not matched to a gene. The CDR3: CASSQDGPSGVSYNEQFF. DNA for the CDR3: TGTGCCAGCAGCCAAGATGGACCGAGCGGGGTCTCCTACAATGAGCAGTTCTTC.

The V and J genes are TRBV4-1 and TRBJ2-1; 7 bases match TRBD2. CDR3 length: 16 amino acids. The germline V gene encodes CDR1 MGHRA and CDR2 YSYEKL. J was trimmed by 5 bases and V by 1 base; bases with no gene match: 8. The CDR3 DNA sequence: TGCGCCAGCAGCCAAGGTCCGGCTAGCGGAAACAATGAGCAGTTCTTC. This encodes CASSQGPASGNNEQFF.

This rearrangement joins TRBV30 to TRBJ1-5, with 9 bases aligning to TRBD1. J was trimmed by 3 bases and V by 0 bases; bases with no gene match: 3. Germline-derived CDR1 and CDR2 are GTSNPN and SVGIG (reference sequence). This CDR3 region has 15 residues. The CDR3 region is CAWSVQGAINQPQHF. CDR3 sequence (DNA): TGTGCCTGGAGTGTACAGGGGGCGATCAATCAGCCCCAGCATTTT.